Below are 23 T cell receptor beta chains sequenced from a single sample in a study of blood T cell repertoires in COVID-19. This table comes from immunoSEQ multiplex PCR, and its TCRdb copy is limited to in-frame clones, with some not included. The repertoire consists of approximately 170,000 clones, with just over 90% occurring once and the leading ten covering just under 2%. The sequenced sample was peripheral blood. The receptors derive from a woman aged 55-69 years with COVID-19, enrolled during active disease.

The chain has TRBV3-1 (or the pseudogene TRBV3-2) and TRBJ2-3; 10 bases align to TRBD2. J was trimmed by 2 bases and V by 1 base; bases with no gene match: 9. This CDR3 contains 18 residues. The germline V gene has CDR1 LGHDT and CDR2 YNNKEL (reference sequence). The chain's CDR3 is CASSQARVAGGNTDTQYF. As DNA, the CDR3 is TGTGCCAGCAGCCAAGCTAGGGTAGCGGGGGGCAACACAGATACGCAGTATTTT.

The chain carries TRBV10-3 and TRBJ1-1, with 7 bases that match TRBD1. Per germline, CDR1 ENHRY and CDR2 SYGVKD. The V and J ends lost 5 bases and 0 bases, in that order; junction bases with no gene match: 9. The CDR3 length is 16 residues. This CDR3 is CAISRDRAAMNTEAFF. CDR3 DNA: TGTGCCATCAGTAGGGACAGAGCTGCAATGAACACTGAAGCTTTCTTT.

J is TRBJ2-7 and V is TRBV18; D remains unclear. The CDR3 totals 15 residues. V was trimmed by 3 bases and J by 0 bases, leaving 12 bases between them. Germline V gene lookup returns CDR1 KGHSH and CDR2 LQKENI. CDR3 nucleotides: TGTGCCAGCTCACCCGGTACCGACTTCTCCTACGAGCAGTACTTC. Amino acid sequence: CASSPGTDFSYEQYF.

This clone is a singleton in its sample. This chain joins TRBV10-3 and TRBJ1-2; D is perhaps TRBD1 (5 bases). The CDR3 loop spans 14 amino acids. Trimming pared 4 bases from V and 5 bases from J, leaving 14 bases between. Germline-derived CDR1 and CDR2 are ENHRY and SYGVKD. The CDR3 reads CAISAIDRRYGYTF. The CDR3 region has the DNA TGTGCCATCAGTGCCATAGACAGACGATATGGCTACACCTTC.

This chain connects TRBV2 to TRBJ2-1, with 7 bases identical to TRBD2. CDR3 length equals 11 residues. Germline CDR1 SNHLY, CDR2 FYNNEI. Trimming took 5 bases from V and 12 from J; bases not matched to a gene: 4. CDR3 sequence reads: CASSPERGQFF. In nucleotides, the CDR3 is TGTGCCAGCAGTCCCGAGCGGGGGCAGTTCTTC.

The rearrangement uses TRBV9 and TRBJ2-1, with 9 positions matching TRBD2. The CDR3 is made up of 14 amino acids. With 4 bases clipped from V and 6 bases from J, the junction kept 5 bases outside the gene matches. The germline V gene has CDR1 SGDLS and CDR2 YYNGEE. In nucleotides, the CDR3 is TGTGCCAGCAGCCCCGTGACTAGCGGCAATGAGCAGTTCTTC. Translation: CASSPVTSGNEQFF.

The rearrangement joins TRBV5-1 to TRBJ2-7; 10 nucleotides match TRBD1. Germline V gene data show CDR1 as SGHRS and CDR2 as YFSETQ. The CDR3 contains 15 residues. The ends lost 5 bases at V and 1 base at J; junction bases unmatched: 6. CDR3 bases: TGCGCCAGCAGTACCCCGGGACAGGGGTCCTACGAGCAGTACTTC. Its translation is CASSTPGQGSYEQYF.

The chain recombines TRBV12-5 with TRBJ1-5; 9 bases map to TRBD1. V lost 4 bases and J lost 5; bases outside the gene matches: 9. CDR3 length equals 16 residues. Germline V CDR1 and CDR2: LGHNT, FRNRAP. In nucleotides, the CDR3 is TGTGCTAGTGGTTCGGGGGACAGGGTTTCCGATCAGCCCCAGCATTTT. As protein: CASGSGDRVSDQPQHF. Full variable domain (outside the CDR3, taken from reference TRBV12-5 and TRBJ1-5): DARVTQTPRHKVTEMGQEVTMRCQPILGHNTVFWYRQTMMQGLELLAYFRNRAPLDDSGMPKDRFSAEMPDATLATLKIQPSEPRDSAVYFCASGSGDRVSDQPQHFGDGTRLSIL.

The chain employs TRBV3-1 (or the pseudogene TRBV3-2) and TRBJ2-5, with 8 bases fitting TRBD2. The CDR3 length is 16 residues. From germline, CDR1 is LGHDT and CDR2 YNNKEL (reference sequence). The V and J ends lost 1 base and 4 bases, in that order; junction bases with no gene match: 8. In nucleotides, the CDR3 is TGTGCCAGCAGCCAAGGGACTAGCCCTGGGGTAGAGACCCAGTACTTC. Protein product: CASSQGTSPGVETQYF.

This chain connects TRBV6-2 or TRBV6-3 to TRBJ1-1; 8 nucleotides align to TRBD1. In germline, CDR1 is MNHEY, CDR2 SVGEGT. After removal of 6 bases from V and 1 base from J, the junction contained 7 bases not matched to a gene. The CDR3 covers 15 residues. The CDR3 nucleotides read TGTGCCAGCAGCCCAGGGGGCGGGTGGAACACTGAAGCTTTCTTT. Amino acids: CASSPGGGWNTEAFF.

Concerning this clone: At one end, the junction sequence differs from germline, possibly due to a read error. CDR3 amino acids: CAWSVGGGGSLDF. For the CDR3, the DNA is TGTGCCTGGAGTGTAGGTGGAGGCGGAAGCCTTGACTTC. The chain couples TRBV30 to TRBJ2-7, with D possibly being TRBD2 (5 bases). CDR3 length equals 13 residues. Germline CDR1 is GTSNPN and CDR2 is SVGIG (reference sequence).

This rearrangement joins TRBV28 to TRBJ1-2; 9 bases match TRBD1. This CDR3 has 13 amino acids. Germline V gene data show CDR1 as MDHEN and CDR2 as SYDVKM. V lost 7 bases to trimming and J lost 8 bases; unmatched junction nucleotides: 8. DNA for the CDR3: TGTGCCAGCATCCAACAGGGGGCAAAGGGCTACACCTTC. Translated: CASIQQGAKGYTF.

Here the CDR3 reads CASSESGSTDTQYF. The CDR3 DNA reads TGTGCCAGCAGTGAAAGCGGTAGCACAGATACGCAGTATTTT. The rearrangement joins TRBV2 to TRBJ2-3, with D tentatively TRBD2 (5 bases). Germline values: CDR1 SNHLY, CDR2 FYNNEI. The V end lost 2 bases, the J end lost 0 bases, and 6 bases lay between the germline ends. This CDR3 contains 14 residues.

This chain connects TRBV2 to TRBJ2-5, with 9 bases identical to TRBD2. Germline-derived CDR1 and CDR2 are SNHLY and FYNNEI. The V gene end was trimmed by 7 bases and the J gene end by 7 bases; junction bases not matched to a gene: 13. This CDR3 is 15 amino acids long. This chain's CDR3 is CASTSSAGGMGTQYF. CDR3 nucleotides: TGTGCCAGCACCTCCAGCGCGGGGGGGATGGGGACCCAGTACTTC.

This chain joins TRBV30 and TRBJ1-2; TRBD1 aligns across 8 bases. Trimming took 3 bases from V and 7 from J; bases not matched to a gene: 16. The CDR3 contains 16 residues. Germline assignment: CDR1 GTSNPN and CDR2 SVGIG (reference sequence). CDR3 nucleotides: TGTGCCTGGAGGGAACCACCGGACAGGGCGCAGTTTGGCTACACCTTC. This sequence encodes CAWREPPDRAQFGYTF.

The chain has TRBV14 and TRBJ2-1; 9 nucleotides agree with TRBD2. CDR3 length: 16 residues. J gave up 4 bases and V 4 bases, and 8 bases lay outside the gene matches. Germline V gives CDR1 SGHDN, CDR2 FVKESK. The DNA of the CDR3 is TGTGCCAGCAGCCGGGCGAGCGGGGGGCCTTACAATGAGCAGTTCTTC. It encodes CASSRASGGPYNEQFF. The full variable domain, completed using reference TRBV14 and TRBJ2-1, is EAGVTQFPSHSVIEKGQTVTLRCDPISGHDNLYWYRRVMGKEIKFLLHFVKESKQDESGMPNNRFLAERTGGTYSTLKVQPAELEDSGVYFCASSRASGGPYNEQFFGPGTRLTVL.

This clone appeared once. The V gene is TRBV7-2, the J gene TRBJ1-6; 10 bases are shared with TRBD1. Germline V gene lookup returns CDR1 SGHTA and CDR2 FQGNSA. This CDR3 contains 15 residues. V was pared by 5 bases and J by 7 bases, with 5 bases of the junction left unmatched. The CDR3: CASSPRDRGNSPLHF. In DNA form, the CDR3 reads TGTGCCAGCAGCCCCCGGGACAGGGGAAATTCACCCCTCCACTTT.

This sequence joins TRBV9 and TRBJ1-3; 9 nucleotides align to TRBD1. The CDR3 consists of 21 residues. Per germline, CDR1 SGDLS and CDR2 YYNGEE. The trim removed 0 bases at V and 4 bases at J, leaving 20 bases unmatched. The CDR3 DNA is TGTGCCAGCAGCGTAGGCCCCCCCGGGACAGGGAAGTTGGGTCACGGAAACACCATATATTTT. Amino acid sequence: CASSVGPPGTGKLGHGNTIYF.

This rearrangement joins TRBV9 to TRBJ2-1; 8 nucleotides agree with TRBD1. The CDR3 has 15 residues. CDR1 and CDR2 (germline): SGDLS, YYNGEE. J was trimmed by 2 bases and V by 4 bases; bases with no gene match: 5. CDR3 loop: CASSNGQGTYNEQFF. The CDR3, as DNA: TGTGCCAGCAGCAACGGACAGGGAACCTACAATGAGCAGTTCTTC.

The V and J genes are TRBV5-8 and TRBJ1-1; D is uncertain. The germline V and J ends were trimmed by 4 bases and 7 bases, with 17 bases remaining between them. The CDR3 is 14 residues long. CDR1 and CDR2 from the germline V gene are SGHTS and YDEGEE. CDR3 DNA: TGTGCCAGCAGCCAACATGGGAGCGACCGTGAAGCTTTCTTT. Translation gives CASSQHGSDREAFF.

About this clone: The sample carries other DNA sequences with the same CDR3. This chain uses TRBV19 with TRBJ1-2, with TRBD1 matching 8 bases. Germline V CDR1 and CDR2: LNHDA, SQIVND (reference sequence). The V gene end was trimmed by 4 bases and the J gene end by 5 bases; junction bases not matched to a gene: 3. CDR3 length: 13 residues. For the CDR3, the DNA is TGTGCCAGTAGTACGGGACAGGTTTATGGCTACACCTTC. It translates to CASSTGQVYGYTF. Drawing the rest from reference TRBV19 and TRBJ1-2, the complete variable domain is DGGITQSPKYLFRKEGQNVTLSCEQNLNHDAMYWYRQDPGQGLRLIYYSQIVNDFQKGDIAEGYSVSREKKESFPLTVTSAQKNPTAFYLCASSTGQVYGYTFGSGTRLTVV.

DNA for the CDR3: TGCGCCAGCAGCCGTTGGAGCTCGAGCTCTGGGGCCAACGTCCTGACTTTC. Translation gives CASSRWSSSSGANVLTF. The chain uses TRBV5-1 and TRBJ2-6; no clear D gene. CDR3 length: 17 residues. Germline V CDR1 and CDR2: SGHRS, YFSETQ. Trimming removed 4 bases at V and 0 bases at J, with 14 bases between. Combining the CDR3 with reference TRBV5-1 and TRBJ2-6 gives the whole variable domain KAGVTQTPRYLIKTRGQQVTLSCSPISGHRSVSWYQQTPGQGLQFLFEYFSETQRNKGNFPGRFSGRQFSNSRSEMNVSTLELGDSALYLCASSRWSSSSGANVLTFGAGSRLTVL.

V usage is TRBV27 and J usage is TRBJ2-3; weak D call: TRBD2 (6 bases). The CDR3 is made up of 17 amino acids. CDR1 is MNHEY, CDR2 SMNVEV, per germline (reference sequence). Between the trimmed V and J ends, which lost 5 bases and 6 bases, there was a span of 24 bases. The CDR3 reads CASSLLSGGATTDTQYF. CDR3 nucleotide sequence: TGTGCCAGCAGTCTCCTATCCGGCGGGGCTACGACCGATACGCAGTATTTT.